The T cell receptor (beta chain) described here comes from a study of blood T cells in healthy people across ages. The germline gives CDR1 SGDLS, CDR2 YYNGEE. The CDR3 spans 16 residues. V shed 0 bases, J shed 3 bases, and the junction held 7 bases outside the gene matches. Using a J-beta primer mix together with a sample-barcoded 5' primer, a second PCR was run for roughly 7 to 12 cycles. TCRdb re-called the 5' RACE reads with MiXCR, one entry per CDR3 protein. The sample yields roughly 1,500,000 distinct CDR3 sequences, approximately 38% seen once. This clonotype was seen a handful of times. The antigen is undetermined. Study-wide results and limits: Higher diversity, along with more naive CD4+ cells, distinguished long-lived donors from aged donors.

The sample was blood. The TCR sequence derives from a woman younger than 35 in good health. The chain carries TRBV9 and TRBJ2-7, with TRBD1 matching over 9 bases. CDR3 in amino acids: CASSVGPSGQGYEQYF. CDR3 nucleotide sequence: TGTGCCAGCAGCGTAGGCCCCTCGGGACAGGGCTACGAGCAGTACTTC.